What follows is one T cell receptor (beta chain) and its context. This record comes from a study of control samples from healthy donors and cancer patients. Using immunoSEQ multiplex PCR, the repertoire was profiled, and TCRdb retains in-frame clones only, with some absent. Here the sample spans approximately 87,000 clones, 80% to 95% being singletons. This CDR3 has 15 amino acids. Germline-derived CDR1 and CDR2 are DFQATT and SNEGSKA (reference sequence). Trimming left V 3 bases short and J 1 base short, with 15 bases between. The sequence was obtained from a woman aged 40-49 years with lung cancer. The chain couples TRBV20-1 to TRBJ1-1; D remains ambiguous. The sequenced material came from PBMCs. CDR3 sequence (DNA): TGCAGTGCTAGTAGCGGCGGGCAGAAGAACACTGAAGCTTTCTTT. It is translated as CSASSGGQKNTEAFF.